The 21 T cell receptor beta chains in this list originate from one sample, sequenced in a study of T cell changes during pregnancy in multiple sclerosis. The repertoire was sequenced with immunoSEQ multiplex PCR; TCRdb's copy has only in-frame clones and lacks some. Seen here are some 93,000 clones, 91% observed once, and the top ten hold approximately 1.7%. The source was peripheral blood, collected after pregnancy. The receptors shown here come from a female donor in good health, enrolled as a control in a pregnancy study.

The V gene is TRBV4-2, the J gene TRBJ2-2; 7 positions match TRBD2. Germline V CDR1 and CDR2: LGHNA, YNFKEQ. This CDR3 spans 16 amino acids. The V segment lost 1 base and the J segment 1 base; nucleotides outside the gene matches: 3. The CDR3 DNA is TGTGCCAGCAGCCAAGGGGGCGGGGGGAACACCGGGGAGCTGTTTTTT. As protein: CASSQGGGGNTGELFF.

This chain joins TRBV5-1 and TRBJ2-7, with D tentatively TRBD2 (5 bases). The CDR3 extends over 15 amino acids. The germline CDR1 and CDR2 sequences are SGHRS and YFSETQ. V lost 0 bases, J lost 1 base, and 11 bases lay in between. CDR3 sequence: CASSLAVGSSYEQYF. The CDR3 DNA is TGCGCCAGCAGCTTGGCAGTGGGGAGTTCCTACGAGCAGTACTTC.

The chain couples TRBV4-3 to TRBJ2-3, with 11 bases identical to TRBD2. The CDR3 contains 17 residues. V lost 0 bases, J lost 2 bases, and 4 bases stayed unmatched. From germline, CDR1 is LGHNA and CDR2 YSLEER. CDR3 in amino acids: CASSQELAGGHTDTQYF. In DNA form, the CDR3 reads TGCGCCAGCAGCCAAGAATTAGCGGGGGGGCACACAGATACGCAGTATTTT.

This chain joins TRBV4-1 and TRBJ2-7; perhaps TRBD2 as D (6 bases). V gave up 1 base and J gave up 4 bases, with 20 bases separating them. From germline, CDR1 is MGHRA and CDR2 YSYEKL. The CDR3 is made up of 17 amino acids. The CDR3 nucleotides are TGCGCCAGCAGCCAAGGAAGGCGCGGGGTAGGATCGTACGAGCAGTACTTC. This gives the protein CASSQGRRGVGSYEQYF.

This chain joins TRBV29-1 and TRBJ1-1, with 7 bases that match TRBD1. V was pared by 4 bases and J by 1 base, with 12 bases of the junction left unmatched. The germline CDR1 and CDR2 sequences are SQVTM and ANQGSEA. CDR3 length: 16 amino acids. In DNA, the CDR3 is TGCAGCGTTGCCAACCATGGGGGACAGCAGAACACTGAAGCTTTCTTT. Translating gives CSVANHGGQQNTEAFF. The variable domain in full, with the rest retrieved from reference TRBV29-1 and TRBJ1-1, is SAVISQKPSRDICQRGTSLTIQCQVDSQVTMMFWYRQQPGQSLTLIATANQGSEATYESGFVIDKFPISRPNLTFSTLTVSNMSPEDSSIYLCSVANHGGQQNTEAFFGQGTRLTVV.

This chain connects TRBV5-4 to TRBJ2-4, with D tentatively TRBD1 (5 bases). The germline V gene has CDR1 SGHNT and CDR2 YYREEE (reference sequence). The CDR3 sequence is 15 residues long. V shed 1 base and J shed 5 bases, with 13 bases lying between them. The chain's CDR3 is CASSLFGRAQNIQYF. The CDR3, as DNA: TGTGCCAGCAGCTTGTTCGGCAGGGCCCAAAACATTCAGTACTTC. The complete variable domain, with remaining parts taken from reference TRBV5-4 and TRBJ2-4, reads ETGVTQSPTHLIKTRGQQVTLRCSSQSGHNTVSWYQQALGQGPQFIFQYYREEENGRGNFPPRFSGLQFPNYSSELNVNALELDDSALYLCASSLFGRAQNIQYFGAGTRLSVL.

The chain recombines TRBV5-6 with TRBJ2-5; 11 bases agree with TRBD2. CDR3 length: 16 residues. V shed 4 bases, J shed 7 bases, and the junction held 12 bases outside the gene matches. Germline V lookup: CDR1 SGHDT, CDR2 YYEEEE. In DNA form, the CDR3 reads TGTGCCAGCAGCCGCTGGTTAGCGGGGGGGCCGTGGACCCAGTACTTC. Translation gives CASSRWLAGGPWTQYF.

This chain connects TRBV7-3 to TRBJ1-6; the match to TRBD1 covers 10 bases. The CDR3 sequence is 15 residues long. Trimming took 5 bases from V and 9 from J; bases not matched to a gene: 7. Per germline, CDR1 SGHTA and CDR2 FQGTGA. Written as DNA, the CDR3 is TGTGCCAGCAGCCCCACGGGACAGGGGAGTTCACCCCTCCACTTT. Translated, it gives CASSPTGQGSSPLHF.

The rearrangement joins TRBV7-9 to TRBJ1-1; a possible D gene is TRBD1 (6 bases). Germline V CDR1 and CDR2: SEHNR, FQNEAQ (reference sequence). Trimming took off 5 bases at V and 1 base at J, with 11 bases between the two ends. The CDR3 loop spans 14 amino acids. DNA of the CDR3: TGTGCCAGCAGCAGCAGGGGCGAGAACACTGAAGCTTTCTTT. The encoded protein is CASSSRGENTEAFF.

V and J are TRBV6-1 and TRBJ1-6, with TRBD1 as a possible D gene (5 bases). This CDR3 comprises 15 residues. Trimming stripped 6 bases from V and 14 bases from J, with 23 bases between. CDR1 is MNHNS and CDR2 is SASEGT in the germline V gene. Here the CDR3 reads CASSQSRGHLRSLHF. The CDR3 nucleotides are TGTGCCAGCAGCCAGAGCCGTGGACACCTTCGATCCCTCCACTTT.

This sequence joins TRBV16 and TRBJ2-3, with a weak D call TRBD2 (5 bases). The CDR3 has 13 residues. CDR1 KGHSY and CDR2 FQNENV come from the germline V gene. V was shortened by 3 bases and J by 1 base, with 5 bases between the two germline ends. CDR3 DNA sequence: TGTGCCAGCAGCCACGGGGGCACAGATACGCAGTATTTT. Protein sequence: CASSHGGTDTQYF.

The rearrangement uses TRBV18 and TRBJ2-6; no definite D call. Trimming shortened V by 0 bases and J by 0 bases, and 15 bases separated the two germline ends. This CDR3 comprises 19 residues. In germline, CDR1 is KGHSH, CDR2 LQKENI. The CDR3 region has the DNA TGTGCCAGCTCACCACCATTAGAACAGTTGATCTCTGGGGCCAACGTCCTGACTTTC. It is translated as CASSPPLEQLISGANVLTF.

The chain has TRBV7-6 and TRBJ2-2; TRBD2 aligns across 7 bases. Germline V gene data show CDR1 as SGHVS and CDR2 as FNYEAQ. V was clipped by 3 bases and J by 9 bases; unmatched bases: 4. This CDR3 has 13 amino acids. For the CDR3, the DNA is TGTGCCAGCAGCTTGGGAGGGTCCCGGGAGCTGTTTTTT. The encoded protein is CASSLGGSRELFF.

V is TRBV6-5 and J is TRBJ1-2, with 7 nucleotides matching TRBD1. CDR1 is MNHEY and CDR2 is SVGAGI in the germline V gene. The CDR3 is 15 residues long. The J segment lost 6 bases and the V segment lost 6 bases, leaving 13 bases of the junction unmatched. The DNA for the CDR3 is TGTGCCAGCAGACCCAAGCCAGGGGGTCAGAATGGCTACACCTTC. It encodes CASRPKPGGQNGYTF.

The chain couples TRBV28 to TRBJ2-7; D ambiguous. The CDR3 sequence is 13 residues long. V was shortened by 3 bases and J by 1 base, with 7 bases between the two germline ends. Germline CDR1 MDHEN, CDR2 SYDVKM. The CDR3 sequence: CASSFGQSYEQYF. The CDR3 coding sequence is TGTGCCAGCAGTTTTGGTCAGTCCTACGAGCAGTACTTC.

The CDR3, as DNA: TGCGCCAGCAGCCAAGATTGGCGGGGGGGGGCCTACGAGCAGTACTTC. Protein sequence: CASSQDWRGGAYEQYF. The chain joins TRBV4-3 to TRBJ2-7, with 9 bases that match TRBD2. The length of the CDR3 is 16 residues. Germline CDR1 LGHNA, CDR2 YSLEER. V lost 0 bases and J lost 2; bases outside the gene matches: 5.

The chain uses TRBV28 and TRBJ2-7, with TRBD2 matching 8 bases. This CDR3 is built from 17 residues. Trimming removed 4 bases from V and 0 bases from J; junction bases left unmatched: 11. CDR1 is MDHEN and CDR2 is SYDVKM in the germline V gene. The CDR3 loop reads CASSSGGGTLLSYEQYF. The CDR3 coding sequence is TGTGCCAGCAGTTCCGGGGGGGGGACCCTACTCTCCTACGAGCAGTACTTC.

V gene TRBV6-5 combines with J gene TRBJ1-2; D gene unclear. Trimming removed 6 bases at V and 6 bases at J, with 11 bases between. CDR1 is MNHEY, CDR2 SVGAGI, per germline. The CDR3 spans 12 residues. This CDR3 is CASSRRYDGYTF. The CDR3 coding sequence is TGTGCCAGCAGCCGGAGGTACGATGGCTACACCTTC.

The rearrangement joins TRBV20-1 to TRBJ1-1; D perhaps matches TRBD1 (5 bases). Trimming pared 8 bases from V and 7 bases from J, leaving 14 bases between. The CDR3 extends over 11 amino acids. In germline, CDR1 is DFQATT, CDR2 SNEGSKA (reference sequence). CDR3 amino acids: CSLQGADEAFF. For the CDR3, the DNA is TGCAGTCTCCAAGGGGCGGATGAAGCTTTCTTT.

The CDR3 loop is CASITPTGGGQPQHF. The CDR3 DNA is TGTGCCAGCATTACTCCTACGGGTGGCGGGCAGCCCCAGCATTTT. The V call is TRBV28, the J call TRBJ1-5; D gene uncertain. The ends were cut back, 7 bases at V and 7 bases at J, with 20 bases in the middle. Germline V gene lookup returns CDR1 MDHEN and CDR2 SYDVKM. The CDR3 consists of 15 residues.

The chain uses TRBV15 and TRBJ1-1; 8 positions agree with TRBD1. CDR3 length: 14 residues. The J segment lost 3 bases and the V segment lost 4 bases, leaving 4 bases of the junction unmatched. Looked up from germline, CDR1 is LNHNV and CDR2 is YYDKDF (reference sequence). CDR3: CATSIRTGYTEAFF. In DNA form, the CDR3 reads TGTGCCACCAGCATCCGGACAGGGTACACTGAAGCTTTCTTT.